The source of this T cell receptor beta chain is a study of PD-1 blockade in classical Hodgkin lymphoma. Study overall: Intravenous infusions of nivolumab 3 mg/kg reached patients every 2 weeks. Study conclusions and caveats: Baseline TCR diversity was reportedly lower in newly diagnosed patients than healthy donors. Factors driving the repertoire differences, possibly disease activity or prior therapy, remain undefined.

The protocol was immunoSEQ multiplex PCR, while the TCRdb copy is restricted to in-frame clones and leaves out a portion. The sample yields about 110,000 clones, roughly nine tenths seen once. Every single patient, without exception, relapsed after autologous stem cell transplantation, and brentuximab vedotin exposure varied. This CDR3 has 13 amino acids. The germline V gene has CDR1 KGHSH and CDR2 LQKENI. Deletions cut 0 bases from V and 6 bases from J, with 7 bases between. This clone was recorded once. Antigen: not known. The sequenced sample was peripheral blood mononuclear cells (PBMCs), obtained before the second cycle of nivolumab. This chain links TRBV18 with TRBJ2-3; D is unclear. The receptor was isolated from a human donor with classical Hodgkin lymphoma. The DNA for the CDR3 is TGTGCCAGCTCACCACCGTTTGTGGATACGCAGTATTTT. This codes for CASSPPFVDTQYF.